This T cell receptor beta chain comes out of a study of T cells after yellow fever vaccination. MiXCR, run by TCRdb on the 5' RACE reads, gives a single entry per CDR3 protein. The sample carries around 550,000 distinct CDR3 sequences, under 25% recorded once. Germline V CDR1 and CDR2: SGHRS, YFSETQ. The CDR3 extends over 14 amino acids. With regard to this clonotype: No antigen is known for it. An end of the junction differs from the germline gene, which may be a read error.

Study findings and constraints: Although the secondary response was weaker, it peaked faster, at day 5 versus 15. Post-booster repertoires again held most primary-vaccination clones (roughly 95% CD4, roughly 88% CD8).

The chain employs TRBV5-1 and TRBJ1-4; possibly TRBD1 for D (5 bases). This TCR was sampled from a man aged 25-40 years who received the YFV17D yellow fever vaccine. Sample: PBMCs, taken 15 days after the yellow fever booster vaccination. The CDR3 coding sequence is TGCGGCAGCAGCTTGAATGGGGCGAGTGAAAAACTGTTTTTT. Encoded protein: CGSSLNGASEKLFF.